The 17 T cell receptor beta chains below were found in one sample sequenced in a study of Ad26.COV2.S vaccination and SARS-CoV-2 variants. Using immunoSEQ multiplex PCR, the repertoire was profiled, and TCRdb retains in-frame clones only, with some absent. The sample records around 400,000 clones, approximately 91% being singletons. Treatment described: some 20 received Ad26.COV2.S at low or high dose, single or two shots; about 5 received placebo; per-sample allocation not given. Day 63 after the first injection of vaccine or placebo was the sampling time. The sequences come from peripheral blood, collected in a trial of Ad26.COV2.S vaccine versus placebo. The receptors originated from a person between 18 and 65 years old who received the Ad26.COV2.S COVID-19 vaccine or a placebo.

The rearrangement uses TRBV4-3 and TRBJ1-4, with 7 bases aligning to TRBD1. The junction had 9 bases not matched to a gene; V was cut back by 4 bases and J by 7 bases. The germline gives CDR1 LGHNA, CDR2 YSLEER. There are 15 residues in the CDR3. The chain's CDR3 is CASSPQPQGVEKLFF. The CDR3 DNA reads as TGCGCCAGCAGCCCCCAGCCCCAGGGGGTTGAAAAACTGTTTTTT.

This clone turned up a few times. This chain uses TRBV11-2 with TRBJ1-1, with D tentatively TRBD1 (5 bases). The CDR3 is 13 residues long. Germline-derived CDR1 and CDR2 are SGHAT and FQNNGV. Trimming took off 1 base at V and 5 bases at J, with 8 bases between the two ends. Here the CDR3 reads CASSLGWGTEAFF. For the CDR3, the DNA is TGTGCCAGCAGCTTAGGGTGGGGGACTGAAGCTTTCTTT.

V usage is TRBV28 and J usage is TRBJ1-2; a possible D gene is TRBD1 (6 bases). Trimming took off 11 bases at V and 7 bases at J, with 17 bases between the two ends. CDR1 and CDR2 (germline): MDHEN, SYDVKM. This CDR3 contains 12 residues. CDR3: CAAVGGLSGYTF. CDR3 in DNA: TGTGCCGCAGTCGGGGGGCTTAGTGGCTACACCTTC.

The rearrangement links TRBV27 to TRBJ2-1, with 7 bases aligning to TRBD2. The CDR3 runs to 15 residues. The junction had 9 bases not matched to a gene; V was cut back by 5 bases and J by 5 bases. Germline loops: CDR1 MNHEY, CDR2 SMNVEV (reference sequence). CDR3 residues: CASSALASGDNEQFF. Written as DNA, the CDR3 is TGTGCCAGCAGTGCGCTGGCTAGCGGTGACAATGAGCAGTTCTTC.

The V gene is TRBV28, the J gene TRBJ1-5; 8 bases fit TRBD1. Germline-derived CDR1 and CDR2 are MDHEN and SYDVKM. This CDR3 contains 14 residues. V was clipped by 5 bases and J by 6 bases; unmatched bases: 6. This CDR3 reads CASSPTGGAQPQHF. The CDR3 DNA reads TGTGCCAGCAGTCCCACAGGGGGGGCTCAGCCCCAGCATTTT.

The chain combines TRBV9 with TRBJ1-3; 7 bases fit TRBD1. After removal of 3 bases from V and 0 bases from J, the junction contained 12 bases not matched to a gene. Germline V gene data show CDR1 as SGDLS and CDR2 as YYNGEE. The CDR3 consists of 18 residues. For the CDR3, the DNA is TGTGCCAGCAGCGATGGGACAGACCAATCCAGCTCTGGAAACACCATATATTTT. Its protein product is CASSDGTDQSSSGNTIYF.

J is TRBJ2-7 and V is TRBV6-1, with 9 positions matching TRBD1. Germline V gene sequence: CDR1 MNHNS, CDR2 SASEGT. This CDR3 comprises 14 residues. Trimming cost V 5 bases and J 1 base; bases outside gene matches: 3. In nucleotides, the CDR3 is TGTGCCAGCAGTCCGGGACAGGGTTCCTACGAGCAGTACTTC. Protein product: CASSPGQGSYEQYF.

V usage is TRBV5-4 and J usage is TRBJ1-4, with 11 positions matching TRBD1. The CDR3 is 15 residues long. The germline V gene encodes CDR1 SGHNT and CDR2 YYREEE (reference sequence). Trimming at V came to 5 bases and at J to 8 bases, leaving 8 bases not matched to a gene. CDR3 sequence (DNA): TGTGCCAGCAGTCGGCCGGGACAGGGGGAGGAAAAACTGTTTTTT. Its protein product is CASSRPGQGEEKLFF.

V usage is TRBV6-5 and J usage is TRBJ1-5, with D unclear. Trimming cost V 5 bases and J 3 bases, with 14 bases left between them. CDR3 length equals 15 residues. Germline V CDR1 and CDR2: MNHEY, SVGAGI. The chain's CDR3 is CASSPSWNNNQPQHF. The CDR3 DNA reads TGTGCCAGCAGTCCCTCGTGGAATAACAATCAGCCCCAGCATTTT.

The chain employs TRBV10-3 and TRBJ2-7; D uncertain. V was trimmed by 4 bases and J by 2 bases, leaving 3 bases between them. The CDR3 runs 11 residues. Germline V gene lookup returns CDR1 ENHRY and CDR2 SYGVKD. DNA of the CDR3: TGTGCCATCAGTGGGCCCTACGAGCAGTACTTC. Protein: CAISGPYEQYF.

J is TRBJ1-2 and V is TRBV11-2; D not certain. Germline values: CDR1 SGHAT, CDR2 FQNNGV. V lost 2 bases and J 0 bases, leaving 10 bases between the germline ends. The CDR3 contains 15 residues. CDR3 residues: CASSLWGGANYGYTF. The CDR3 DNA is TGTGCCAGCAGCTTATGGGGAGGAGCTAACTATGGCTACACCTTC.

The rearrangement uses TRBV7-9 and TRBJ2-2; tentative D call: TRBD1 (6 bases). The V gene lost 5 bases and the J gene lost 5 bases, with 12 bases spanning the gap. The CDR3 totals 14 residues. Germline values: CDR1 SEHNR, CDR2 FQNEAQ (reference sequence). This CDR3 is CASSPLQGTGELFF. In nucleotides, the CDR3 is TGTGCCAGCAGCCCGCTACAGGGAACCGGGGAGCTGTTTTTT.

This clone was seen a single time. V and J are TRBV9 and TRBJ1-1; D ambiguous. Looked up from germline, CDR1 is SGDLS and CDR2 is YYNGEE. The CDR3 runs to 12 residues. Trimming shortened V by 0 bases and J by 3 bases, and 3 bases separated the two germline ends. The CDR3 spells CASSVDDTEAFF. The CDR3 nucleotides are TGTGCCAGCAGCGTAGACGACACTGAAGCTTTCTTT. Full variable domain (outside the CDR3, taken from reference TRBV9 and TRBJ1-1): DSGVTQTPKHLITATGQRVTLRCSPRSGDLSVYWYQQSLDQGLQFLIQYYNGEERAKGNILERFSAQQFPDLHSELNLSSLELGDSALYFCASSVDDTEAFFGQGTRLTVV.

The J gene is TRBJ2-7, the V gene TRBV28, with TRBD2 matching over 10 bases. The CDR3 spans 20 residues. Germline assignment: CDR1 MDHEN and CDR2 SYDVKM. With V trimmed by 3 bases and J by 4 bases, 21 bases remained unmatched. CDR3 loop: CASSFPTVDSGRYARYEQYF. Here the CDR3 DNA reads TGTGCCAGCAGTTTTCCTACGGTTGATAGCGGGAGGTACGCAAGATACGAGCAGTACTTC.

In DNA form, the CDR3 reads TGTGCCAGCAGCCCCAGGGGGGGGAATGGCTACACCTTC. It codes for CASSPRGGNGYTF. The V gene is TRBV3-1 (or the pseudogene TRBV3-2), the J gene TRBJ1-2; 7 nucleotides align to TRBD1. The CDR3 is 13 amino acids. J gave up 6 bases and V 4 bases, and 5 bases lay outside the gene matches. Looked up from germline, CDR1 is LGHDT and CDR2 is YNNKEL (reference sequence).

The chain links TRBV28 to TRBJ2-7; TRBD1 agrees at 9 bases. This CDR3 has 14 amino acids. V lost 7 bases to trimming and J lost 3 bases; unmatched junction nucleotides: 7. Germline CDR1 MDHEN, CDR2 SYDVKM. The CDR3 DNA reads as TGTGCCAGCATCTCCCGGGACAGGGACTACGAGCAGTACTTC. Protein product: CASISRDRDYEQYF.

This chain joins TRBV28 and TRBJ1-5; 10 bases map to TRBD1. The junction had 3 bases not matched to a gene; V was cut back by 4 bases and J by 6 bases. From germline, CDR1 is MDHEN and CDR2 SYDVKM. CDR3 length equals 14 residues. CDR3 nucleotide sequence: TGTGCCAGCAGTTCCGGGACAGGGGCTCAGCCCCAGCATTTT. The encoded protein is CASSSGTGAQPQHF.